Presented here are 19 T cell receptor beta chains from one specimen sequenced in a study of T-cell memory formation after mild COVID-19. TCRdb processed the 5' RACE reads anew with MiXCR; each CDR3 protein has one entry. Among about 470,000 distinct CDR3 sequences listed, about 20% were seen once. Sequenced material: PBMCs or a T cell subset sorted from them (not recorded which). These receptor sequences come from an adult woman who had mild COVID-19 (a few samples of this study predate the infection). Cell type and time point are not known.

This clonotype occurred a few times. The rearrangement links TRBV10-3 to TRBJ2-7; 8 bases line up with TRBD1. CDR1 and CDR2 (germline): ENHRY, SYGVKD. Losses at the gene ends were 5 bases for V and 3 bases for J; bases not matched to a gene: 9. This CDR3 has 15 residues. The CDR3 DNA sequence: TGTGCCATCAGTCCTCGGACAGGGACTCGCTACGAGCAGTACTTC. The encoded protein is CAISPRTGTRYEQYF.

The chain is built from TRBV4-3 and TRBJ2-1; 7 nucleotides match TRBD2. V trimming: 2 bases; J trimming: 10 bases; junction bases outside the gene matches: 29. The CDR3 has 21 residues. CDR1 and CDR2 (germline): LGHNA, YSLEER. Written as DNA, the CDR3 is TGCGCCAGCAGCCAAAACCCCGGGGGGTGGGGCGGCGGAGGTTTCGGCCTGGAGCAGTTCTTC. Amino acid sequence: CASSQNPGGWGGGGFGLEQFF.

In its sample, this clonotype was seen a few times. This chain links TRBV12-3 or TRBV12-4 with TRBJ1-1; D not resolved. V gave up 3 bases and J gave up 0 bases, with 8 bases separating them. The CDR3 runs 14 residues. Here the CDR3 DNA reads TGTGCCAGCAGTTTCCAATCCTTGAACACTGAAGCTTTCTTT. Translated, it gives CASSFQSLNTEAFF.

V gene TRBV29-1 combines with J gene TRBJ1-1; maybe TRBD1 (5 bases). Trimming cost V 7 bases and J 1 base, with 13 bases left between them. Germline V gene data show CDR1 as SQVTM and CDR2 as ANQGSEA. The CDR3 consists of 13 residues. The CDR3 loop reads CSAGLQENTEAFF. CDR3 sequence (DNA): TGCAGCGCCGGCCTACAGGAGAACACTGAAGCTTTCTTT.

CDR3 DNA sequence: TGTGCCAGCAGCTACCACGGAGGAGTCGTTGGGGAAGCTTTCTTT. Residues: CASSYHGGVVGEAFF. The chain uses TRBV28 and TRBJ1-1; D remains ambiguous. V shed 6 bases and J shed 8 bases, with 22 bases lying between them. CDR3 size: 15 residues. CDR1 is MDHEN, CDR2 SYDVKM, per germline.

This clonotype occurred many times. The chain joins TRBV7-9 to TRBJ2-1, with 8 positions matching TRBD2. This CDR3 region has 14 residues. Trimming cost V 1 base and J 6 bases; bases outside gene matches: 2. CDR1 is SEHNR and CDR2 is FQNEAQ in the germline V gene (reference sequence). CDR3 DNA: TGTGCCAGCAGCTTAGACGGGAGGGCCAATGAGCAGTTCTTC. As protein: CASSLDGRANEQFF.

This chain links TRBV5-6 with TRBJ2-7, with D maybe TRBD1 (5 bases). Germline lookup yields CDR1 SGHDT and CDR2 YYEEEE. CDR3 size: 13 residues. The V end was cut by 4 bases, the J end by 4 bases, with 12 bases between. The CDR3: CASSGARSYEQYF. CDR3 nucleotide sequence: TGTGCCAGCAGCGGGGCGAGGTCATACGAGCAGTACTTC.

The sample holds a few counts of this clonotype. V usage is TRBV7-8 and J usage is TRBJ1-2, with 10 bases lining up with TRBD1. V lost 1 base and J lost 8; bases outside the gene matches: 7. This CDR3 region has 15 residues. Per germline, CDR1 SGHVS and CDR2 FQNEAQ. CDR3 region: CASSLEGQGLGGYTF. The DNA of the CDR3 is TGTGCCAGCAGCTTAGAGGGACAGGGGCTAGGGGGCTACACCTTC.

This clonotype was counted a few times. The chain combines TRBV7-9 with TRBJ2-7; tentative D call: TRBD1 (5 bases). V shed 4 bases and J shed 1 base, with 17 bases lying between them. The CDR3 totals 16 residues. Germline CDR1 reads SEHNR; CDR2 reads FQNEAQ (reference sequence). The CDR3 protein is CASSSPGRGKSYEQYF. The DNA of the CDR3 is TGTGCCAGCAGCTCCCCCGGTAGGGGAAAGTCCTACGAGCAGTACTTC.

This clonotype showed up just a few times. This chain links TRBV29-1 with TRBJ2-5, with D hard to call. The CDR3 runs to 11 residues. Trimming took 6 bases from V and 4 from J, leaving 9 bases between them. Germline loops: CDR1 SQVTM, CDR2 ANQGSEA. In DNA, the CDR3 is TGCAGCGTGGCCCCCGGAGAGACCCAGTACTTC. Residues: CSVAPGETQYF.

The J gene is TRBJ2-5, the V gene TRBV3-1; D is perhaps TRBD2 (6 bases). The V and J ends lost 1 base and 2 bases respectively, with 11 bases between them. This CDR3 is built from 15 residues. CDR1 LGHDT and CDR2 YNNKEL come from the germline V gene (reference sequence). The CDR3 DNA reads TGTGCCAGCAGCCAAGCTCCGGCGGGACAAGAGACCCAGTACTTC. Protein sequence: CASSQAPAGQETQYF.

This chain links TRBV18 with TRBJ2-5; a possible D gene is TRBD1 (5 bases). Per the germline V gene, CDR1 is KGHSH and CDR2 is LQKENI. This CDR3 comprises 13 residues. Trimming took 4 bases from V and 1 from J, leaving 7 bases between them. CDR3 loop: CASSQGSQETQYF. The CDR3 DNA follows: TGTGCCAGCTCACAGGGGTCCCAAGAGACCCAGTACTTC.

This clonotype was found a few times. The rearrangement uses TRBV30 and TRBJ1-1; 8 positions agree with TRBD1. Germline lookup yields CDR1 GTSNPN and CDR2 SVGIG (reference sequence). This CDR3 contains 17 residues. The trim removed 4 bases at V and 0 bases at J, leaving 13 bases unmatched. The CDR3 region is CAWMMQGAPLLNTEAFF. The CDR3 DNA reads as TGTGCCTGGATGATGCAGGGGGCCCCGCTTTTGAACACTGAAGCTTTCTTT.

In its sample, this clonotype was seen a few times. This chain connects TRBV7-9 to TRBJ2-5; D is ambiguous. Germline V gene data show CDR1 as SEHNR and CDR2 as FQNEAQ (reference sequence). This CDR3 contains 14 residues. V lost 8 bases and J lost 2, with 15 bases in between. The CDR3 bases are TGTGCCAGCGTCCAAGCCGGCAGACAAGAGACCCAGTACTTC. This encodes CASVQAGRQETQYF.

This sequence joins TRBV5-1 and TRBJ2-1; D is uncertain. The V end was cut by 3 bases, the J end by 0 bases, with 13 bases between. Per the germline V gene, CDR1 is SGHRS and CDR2 is YFSETQ. The CDR3 is 16 residues long. The chain's CDR3 is CASSSGTLSSYNEQFF. CDR3 nucleotides: TGCGCCAGCAGCTCCGGTACGCTCAGCTCCTACAATGAGCAGTTCTTC.

V gene TRBV20-1 combines with J gene TRBJ2-1; D gene ambiguous. Trimming took 1 base from V and 3 from J, leaving 13 bases between them. CDR1 is DFQATT, CDR2 SNEGSKA, per germline (reference sequence). This CDR3 is built from 15 residues. The CDR3 loop is CSARVEVAHYNEQFF. CDR3 bases: TGCAGTGCTAGAGTGGAAGTAGCTCACTACAATGAGCAGTTCTTC.

This chain connects TRBV7-9 to TRBJ2-3, with D perhaps TRBD1 (5 bases). The V end lost 5 bases, the J end lost 3 bases, and 15 bases lay between the germline ends. The length of the CDR3 is 15 residues. Germline V lookup: CDR1 SEHNR, CDR2 FQNEAQ (reference sequence). DNA for the CDR3: TGTGCCAGCAGCCGTGGGGCAGGGAAGACAGATACGCAGTATTTT. Encoded protein: CASSRGAGKTDTQYF. Full variable domain (remainder filled in from reference TRBV7-9 and TRBJ2-3): DTGVSQNPRHKITKRGQNVTFRCDPISEHNRLYWYRQTLGQGPEFLTYFQNEAQLEKSRLLSDRFSAERPKGSFSTLEIQRTEQGDSAMYLCASSRGAGKTDTQYFGPGTRLTVL.

J is TRBJ2-7 and V is TRBV12-3 or TRBV12-4; 11 positions match TRBD1. CDR3 length equals 13 residues. Trimming at V came to 3 bases and at J to 6 bases, leaving 1 base not matched to a gene. CDR3 nucleotide sequence: TGTGCCAGCAGTTTTGGACAGGGGGCCGAGCAGTACTTC. Translation gives CASSFGQGAEQYF.

This clonotype has a handful of counts. The chain employs TRBV18 and TRBJ2-3; D remains ambiguous. Germline CDR1 and CDR2: KGHSH and LQKENI. Trimming stripped 6 bases from V and 2 bases from J, with 15 bases between. The CDR3 has 15 residues. CDR3 loop: CASSRPPADTDTQYF. CDR3 DNA: TGTGCCAGCTCCAGGCCCCCAGCCGACACAGATACGCAGTATTTT.